The clone carrying this T cell receptor beta chain was seen only once. Antigen: not known. Viral peptide pool expansion of antigen-specific CD4+ T cells preceded sequencing in the ViraFEST assay. Investigators separated out CD4+ T cells once about 10 days of culture had passed. Two doses of either BNT162b2 or mRNA-1273 were given to each participant. IL-2 at 9 to 10 IU/ml and peptides at about 9.2 ug/ml were added to cultured PBMC, a few million per well. The entry originates in a study of vaccination effects on CD4 cells after COVID-19. Sequencing used immunoSEQ multiplex PCR; TCRdb keeps in-frame clones, though not all of them. The sample yields 20,000 to 25,000 clones, roughly four fifths seen once. The CDR3 consists of 12 residues. Germline V gene sequence: CDR1 LGHDT, CDR2 YNNKEL (reference sequence). Trimming took off 4 bases at V and 6 bases at J, with 6 bases between the two ends.

The sequencing used CD4+ T cells from PBMCs cultured with SARS-CoV-2 spike peptides, collected after COVID-19 vaccination. The chain uses TRBV3-1 (or the pseudogene TRBV3-2) and TRBJ2-2; tentative D call: TRBD2 (6 bases). This TCR came from a human donor who received a COVID-19 vaccine. Some clones in this sample may be carry-over from other donors' samples. The CDR3 bases are TGTGCCAGCAGCCGGGGGGCCGGGGAGCTGTTTTTT. This encodes CASSRGAGELFF.